One sample yielded the 3 T cell receptor beta chains listed below, sequenced in a study of cytomegalovirus exposure and HLA in healthy donors. 13 Jbeta primers and 60 Vbeta primers were used for the PCR. The method was immunoSEQ multiplex PCR; TCRdb's version includes in-frame clones alone and lacks a portion of them. The top ten hold around 0.53% of the sample, which has fewer than 95,000 clones, roughly 79% seen once. Material for sequencing was PBMCs. The receptor source for this set is a man aged 30 to 39 in good health and CMV-seronegative.

This rearrangement joins TRBV2 to TRBJ2-3; 10 bases agree with TRBD1. The CDR3 covers 15 residues. V shed 6 bases, J shed 6 bases, and the junction held 9 bases outside the gene matches. The germline V gene has CDR1 SNHLY and CDR2 FYNNEI. The CDR3 is CASSTGTGVADTQYF. The CDR3 DNA sequence: TGTGCCAGCAGCACCGGGACAGGGGTCGCGGATACGCAGTATTTT.

This chain uses TRBV5-1 with TRBJ1-2; the match to TRBD1 covers 7 bases. The V segment lost 2 bases and the J segment 3 bases; nucleotides outside the gene matches: 10. Per germline, CDR1 SGHRS and CDR2 YFSETQ. The CDR3 extends over 16 amino acids. In nucleotides, the CDR3 is TGCGCCAGCAGCTTCGGGACAGCCCCCCTGGACTATGGCTACACCTTC. Translating gives CASSFGTAPLDYGYTF.

This clone was counted a single time. The chain carries TRBV9 and TRBJ2-5; tentatively, D is TRBD2 (7 bases). This CDR3 region has 15 residues. V was pared by 2 bases and J by 1 base, with 12 bases between. Germline V gives CDR1 SGDLS, CDR2 YYNGEE. CDR3 nucleotides: TGTGCCAGCAGCGTCGGGGGGCTTTTCCAAGAGACCCAGTACTTC. Translation gives CASSVGGLFQETQYF.